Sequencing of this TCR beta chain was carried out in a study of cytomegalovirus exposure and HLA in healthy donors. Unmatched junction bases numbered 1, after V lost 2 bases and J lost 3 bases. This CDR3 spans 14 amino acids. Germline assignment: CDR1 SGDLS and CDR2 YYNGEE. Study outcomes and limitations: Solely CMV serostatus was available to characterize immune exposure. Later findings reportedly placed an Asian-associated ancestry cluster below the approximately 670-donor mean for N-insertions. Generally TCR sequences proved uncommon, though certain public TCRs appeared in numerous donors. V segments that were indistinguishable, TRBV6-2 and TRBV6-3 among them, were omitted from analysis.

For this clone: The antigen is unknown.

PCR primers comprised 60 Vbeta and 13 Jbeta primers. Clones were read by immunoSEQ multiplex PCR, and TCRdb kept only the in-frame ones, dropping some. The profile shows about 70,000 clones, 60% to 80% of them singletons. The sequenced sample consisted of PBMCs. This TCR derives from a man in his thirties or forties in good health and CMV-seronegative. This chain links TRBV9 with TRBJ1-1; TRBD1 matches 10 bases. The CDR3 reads CASSVGQGDTEAFF. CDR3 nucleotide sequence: TGTGCCAGCAGCGTCGGACAGGGGGACACTGAAGCTTTCTTT.